The sequence of this TCR beta chain was determined in a study of T cell responses to AZD1222 COVID-19 vaccine. V was cut by 10 bases and J by 7 bases, with 14 bases left in between. The CDR3 has 12 amino acids. Germline CDR1 and CDR2: LNHDA and SQIVND (reference sequence). Repertoires were generated with immunoSEQ multiplex PCR, while TCRdb's copy carries only in-frame clones and drops some. The profile shows about 150,000 clones, 90% of them singletons. Sequenced here: peripheral blood, sampled 28 days after the second AZD1222 dose. This sequence originates from an adult who received the AZD1222 COVID-19 vaccine. The chain recombines TRBV19 with TRBJ2-1; no firm D call. Here the CDR3 reads CATHSLKNEQFF. In DNA form, the CDR3 reads TGTGCCACCCACTCGTTAAAGAATGAGCAGTTCTTC.